What follows are 24 T cell receptor beta chains derived from one specimen sequenced in a study of blood T cells in healthy people across ages. Combining a sample-barcoded 5' primer with a J-beta primer mix, a second PCR ran for about 6 to 12 cycles. Each CDR3 protein gets one entry after TCRdb re-called the 5' RACE reads with MiXCR. The sample lists hundreds of thousands of distinct CDR3 sequences, about 30% occurring once. The sequencing sample was made of blood. These receptor sequences come from a woman older than 75 in good health.

The chain employs TRBV7-9 and TRBJ1-2; D is unclear. The V end lost 5 bases, the J end lost 8 bases, and 21 bases lay between the germline ends. Germline values: CDR1 SEHNR, CDR2 FQNEAQ (reference sequence). This CDR3 has 15 residues. The CDR3 DNA reads TGTGCCAGCAGCCCAACCGAGACTATCGCTGGAGGCTACACCTTC. It specifies CASSPTETIAGGYTF.

This clonotype was recorded a few times. The chain joins TRBV4-1 to TRBJ1-3; the match to TRBD1 covers 10 bases. Per germline, CDR1 MGHRA and CDR2 YSYEKL. The CDR3 has 18 residues. Trimming took 1 base from V and 4 from J; bases not matched to a gene: 10. The CDR3 coding sequence is TGCGCCAGCAGCCAAGCATCAGCCGGGACAGGGGTCGGAAACACCATATATTTT. It yields the protein CASSQASAGTGVGNTIYF.

This clonotype was recorded at least ten times. A read error may explain this, as a much larger clone is one base away. The CDR3 loop is CASSLIRAGDTQYF. The CDR3 DNA is TGTGCCAGCAGTTTAATACGGGCGGGAGATACGCAGTATTTT. The chain employs TRBV27 and TRBJ2-3; D is possibly TRBD2 (5 bases). In germline, CDR1 is MNHEY, CDR2 SMNVEV (reference sequence). This CDR3 comprises 14 residues. V was pared by 2 bases and J by 5 bases, with 11 bases between.

This clonotype has only a few counts. The chain carries TRBV27 and TRBJ2-3; D uncertain. CDR3 length equals 14 residues. Germline V gene sequence: CDR1 MNHEY, CDR2 SMNVEV (reference sequence). The V end was cut by 8 bases, the J end by 4 bases, with 16 bases between. CDR3 DNA sequence: TGTGCCAGCTCTCGCCCAGGTGGGGCAGATACGCAGTATTTT. Protein: CASSRPGGADTQYF.

Worth noting for this clonotype: The CDR3 carries no conserved terminal phenylalanine or tryptophan, so it likely arises from a read error. This sequence joins TRBV20-1 and TRBJ1-5; D gene unclear. V dropped 4 bases and J dropped 2 bases, with 12 bases sitting between them. The CDR3 sequence is 14 residues long. Germline-derived CDR1 and CDR2 are DFQATT and SNEGSKA (reference sequence). CDR3 DNA: TGCAGTGCTATCGCGGTTTGGGGCAATCAGCCCCAGCATTTG. Translated: CSAIAVWGNQPQHL.

This clonotype was observed at least ten times. V is TRBV5-1 and J is TRBJ2-5, with D maybe TRBD1 (6 bases). The CDR3 length is 14 residues. CDR1 and CDR2 from the germline V gene are SGHRS and YFSETQ. The V gene lost 0 bases and the J gene lost 5 bases, with 11 bases spanning the gap. The CDR3 protein is CASSLDHQGETQYF. Written as DNA, the CDR3 is TGCGCCAGCAGCTTGGATCACCAGGGGGAGACCCAGTACTTC.

The chain is built from TRBV10-3 and TRBJ1-5; D gene ambiguous. The V gene lost 6 bases and the J gene lost 2 bases, with 14 bases spanning the gap. The V gene's germline CDR1 is ENHRY and CDR2 SYGVKD. The CDR3 has 15 residues. DNA for the CDR3: TGTGCCATCAGCGCTGGGATGGTAGGCAATCAGCCCCAGCATTTT. It is translated as CAISAGMVGNQPQHF.

The V and J genes are TRBV29-1 and TRBJ1-1; 8 bases match TRBD1. The CDR3 totals 14 residues. The germline V gene has CDR1 SQVTM and CDR2 ANQGSEA. V dropped 3 bases and J dropped 5; count of bases not matched to a gene: 8. In DNA, the CDR3 is TGCAGCGTTGATGAGAGGACAGGGAGAACTGAAGCTTTCTTT. It translates to CSVDERTGRTEAFF.

The genes are TRBV20-1 and TRBJ2-5, with TRBD2 identical over 11 bases. CDR1 is DFQATT, CDR2 SNEGSKA, per germline (reference sequence). V shed 5 bases, J shed 2 bases, and the junction held 10 bases outside the gene matches. The CDR3 loop spans 16 amino acids. This chain's CDR3 is CSASETSGKLQETQYF. The CDR3 nucleotides read TGCAGTGCTTCAGAGACTAGCGGGAAGCTTCAAGAGACCCAGTACTTC.

This clonotype was observed at least ten times. The CDR3, as DNA: TGTGCCAGCAGTGAAGCGTGGGCGGGGGGGGAGCAGTTCTTC. This encodes CASSEAWAGGEQFF. This chain uses TRBV6-1 with TRBJ2-1, with 9 bases that match TRBD2. There are 14 residues in the CDR3. Germline lookup yields CDR1 MNHNS and CDR2 SASEGT. Losses at the gene ends were 0 bases for V and 10 bases for J; bases not matched to a gene: 4.

This chain joins TRBV7-4 and TRBJ2-7; 11 bases are shared with TRBD2. After removal of 1 base from V and 6 bases from J, the junction contained 5 bases not matched to a gene. Per germline, CDR1 SGHVT and CDR2 SQSDAQ. The CDR3 has 15 amino acids. CDR3 residues: CASSLGLAGISEQYF. The CDR3 DNA sequence: TGTGCCAGCAGCTTAGGACTAGCGGGGATTAGCGAGCAGTACTTC. The full variable domain, completed using reference TRBV7-4 and TRBJ2-7, is GAGVSQSPRYKVAKRGRDVALRCDSISGHVTLYWYRQTLGQGSEVLTYSQSDAQRDKSGRPSGRFSAERPERSVSTLKIQRTEQGDSAVYLCASSLGLAGISEQYFGPGTRLTVT.

The chain links TRBV20-1 to TRBJ2-7; the match to TRBD2 covers 7 bases. The germline V gene has CDR1 DFQATT and CDR2 SNEGSKA (reference sequence). After removal of 3 bases from V and 7 bases from J, the junction contained 9 bases not matched to a gene. The length of the CDR3 is 13 residues. CDR3 DNA: TGCAGTGCTAGGGACCGGGGAGGGAAGGAGCAGTACTTC. The encoded protein is CSARDRGGKEQYF.

The chain is built from TRBV20-1 and TRBJ2-3; possibly TRBD1 or TRBD2 for D (6 bases each). Germline CDR1 is DFQATT and CDR2 is SNEGSKA (reference sequence). The V gene lost 6 bases and the J gene lost 2 bases, with 12 bases spanning the gap. The CDR3 is 13 amino acids. CDR3 nucleotide sequence: TGCAGTGCAGGGGGGAAAACCACAGATACGCAGTATTTT. Translation gives CSAGGKTTDTQYF.

This clonotype was recorded at least ten times. The V gene is TRBV11-2, the J gene TRBJ2-7; D unresolved. Trimming took 0 bases from V and 0 from J, leaving 9 bases between them. Per germline, CDR1 SGHAT and CDR2 FQNNGV. There are 15 residues in the CDR3. CDR3 DNA sequence: TGTGCCAGCAGCTTAGACACAATGAGCTCCTACGAGCAGTACTTC. Translating it yields CASSLDTMSSYEQYF.

This clonotype was recorded at least ten times. The chain combines TRBV24-1 with TRBJ2-1; D is perhaps TRBD2 (5 bases). V shed 6 bases and J shed 0 bases, with 8 bases lying between them. The germline V gene has CDR1 KGHDR and CDR2 SFDVKD. The CDR3 runs to 14 residues. In DNA, the CDR3 is TGTGCCACCAGTCCTAGCCACTCCTACAATGAGCAGTTCTTC. This codes for CATSPSHSYNEQFF.

This clonotype was picked up a small number of times. V usage is TRBV6-1 and J usage is TRBJ2-3; 9 nucleotides agree with TRBD1. V gave up 4 bases and J gave up 5 bases; unmatched junction bases: 10. The CDR3 consists of 16 residues. Germline CDR1 is MNHNS and CDR2 is SASEGT. The CDR3 loop reads CASSAWTGEGGDTQYF. The CDR3 nucleotides are TGTGCCAGCAGTGCTTGGACAGGGGAAGGGGGAGATACGCAGTATTTT.

There are a few counts of this clonotype. Since a much larger clone is just one base distant, this may be a read error. Here the CDR3 DNA reads TGTGCCGGCAGTTACGATGTCCGGGGCTACACCTTC. It translates to CAGSYDVRGYTF. The genes are TRBV6-2 or TRBV6-3 and TRBJ1-2; D ambiguous. Per germline, CDR1 MNHEY and CDR2 SVGEGT. The CDR3 runs 12 residues.

The V gene is TRBV2, the J gene TRBJ1-5; D gene uncertain. The length of the CDR3 is 15 residues. Germline CDR1 is SNHLY and CDR2 is FYNNEI. The germline V and J ends were trimmed by 2 bases and 6 bases, with 14 bases remaining between them. This chain's CDR3 is CASSESGEMGQPQHF. In nucleotides, the CDR3 is TGTGCCAGCAGTGAATCCGGGGAAATGGGTCAGCCCCAGCATTTT.

This clonotype was detected many times. This rearrangement joins TRBV7-9 to TRBJ2-7; no clear D. Trimming pared 5 bases from V and 0 bases from J, leaving 14 bases between. The CDR3 contains 15 residues. The germline CDR1 and CDR2 sequences are SEHNR and FQNEAQ (reference sequence). The CDR3 coding sequence is TGTGCCAGCAGCCCTCTAAAAAGGAGCTCCTACGAGCAGTACTTC. Amino acid sequence: CASSPLKRSSYEQYF.

In its sample, this clonotype was seen many times. V and J are TRBV20-1 and TRBJ2-7; 7 nucleotides align to TRBD1. Germline V gene sequence: CDR1 DFQATT, CDR2 SNEGSKA (reference sequence). J was trimmed by 7 bases and V by 3 bases; bases with no gene match: 12. The CDR3 is 14 residues long. The CDR3 is CSASVGTAGTEQYF. CDR3 bases: TGCAGTGCTAGTGTTGGGACAGCCGGAACGGAGCAGTACTTC.

This clonotype has a count of ten or more. The chain joins TRBV3-1 to TRBJ2-7, with D unresolved. Trimming pared 4 bases from V and 7 bases from J, leaving 17 bases between. CDR3 length: 14 amino acids. Germline lookup yields CDR1 LGHDT and CDR2 YNNKEL (reference sequence). CDR3 DNA sequence: TGTGCCAGCAGCCGAGGAAGGGCATTCGGAGAGCAGTACTTC. As protein: CASSRGRAFGEQYF.

This clonotype showed up many times. The DNA for the CDR3 is TGTGCCAGCAGGCGGGGGACAGGGGGCAATGAGCAGTTCTTC. Residues: CASRRGTGGNEQFF. This sequence joins TRBV6-1 and TRBJ2-1; 11 positions agree with TRBD1. The trim removed 6 bases at V and 6 bases at J, leaving 4 bases unmatched. CDR1 is MNHNS, CDR2 SASEGT, per germline. The CDR3 is 14 residues long.

DNA for the CDR3: TGCAGTGCTAGACCAAGGACTAGCGGGATCCGCAATGAGCAGTTCTTC. Translated, it gives CSARPRTSGIRNEQFF. The chain employs TRBV20-1 and TRBJ2-1; 12 positions match TRBD2. CDR3 length: 16 residues. The germline V gene encodes CDR1 DFQATT and CDR2 SNEGSKA (reference sequence). The V segment lost 2 bases and the J segment 6 bases; nucleotides outside the gene matches: 8.

At least ten counts were recorded for this clonotype. The chain is built from TRBV20-1 and TRBJ1-2; TRBD1 matches 7 bases. Germline V gene data show CDR1 as DFQATT and CDR2 as SNEGSKA (reference sequence). J was trimmed by 7 bases and V by 1 base; bases with no gene match: 9. CDR3 length: 14 amino acids. CDR3 sequence: CSARGVTGAGGYTF. CDR3 coding DNA: TGCAGTGCTAGAGGTGTAACAGGGGCAGGTGGCTACACCTTC.